This TCR beta chain was observed in a study of early T cells in non-severe SARS-CoV-2 infection. Separate cDNA molecules each had unique molecular identifiers attached to them. TCRdb used MiXCR to reprocess the 5' RACE reads, holding one entry per CDR3 protein. The sample yields approximately 67,000 distinct CDR3 sequences, around 8.7% seen once. The V gene's germline CDR1 is SGHNT and CDR2 YENEEA. Deletions cut 3 bases from V and 8 bases from J, with 18 bases between. This CDR3 spans 15 amino acids. This clonotype was picked up a small number of times. The chain recombines TRBV11-3 with TRBJ2-3; D possibly corresponds to TRBD1 (6 bases). Input material: whole blood. This TCR was sampled from an adult who was a healthcare worker with PCR-confirmed SARS-CoV-2 infection or an uninfected control (not recorded which). The CDR3 is CASSFGTPQGATQYF. CDR3 in DNA: TGTGCCAGCAGCTTCGGGACACCCCAAGGGGCTACGCAGTATTTT.